This T cell receptor beta chain was recorded in a study of cytomegalovirus exposure and HLA in healthy donors. Of note for this clone: Its antigen remains unidentified.

Looked up from germline, CDR1 is SNHLY and CDR2 is FYNNEI. The V and J ends lost 7 bases and 6 bases, in that order; junction bases with no gene match: 7. The CDR3 runs 13 residues. Clones were read by immunoSEQ multiplex PCR, and TCRdb kept only the in-frame ones, dropping some. There are over 150,000 clones in the sample; approximately 82% occur only once, and 13% lies in the top ten. Broader study findings: TCR beta chains numbering 164 were designated cytomegalovirus-associated.

Sequenced: PBMCs. The receptor was isolated from a woman aged 25 to 45 in good health and CMV-seropositive. The V gene is TRBV2, the J gene TRBJ2-7; 9 bases are shared with TRBD1. The CDR3 nucleotides are TGTGCCAGCACCCTGACAGGGGGTCGCGAGCAGTACTTC. As protein: CASTLTGGREQYF.